Each of the 13 T cell receptor beta chains below was sequenced from the same sample in a study of blood T cell repertoires in COVID-19. The table came from immunoSEQ multiplex PCR; TCRdb's copy has only in-frame clones and leaves some out. The sample lists 130,000 to 150,000 clones, 87% seen once, with roughly two fifths in the top ten. Sequenced sample: peripheral blood. The receptors originated from a man aged 50-60 years who had recovered from COVID-19.

The chain joins TRBV6-5 to TRBJ2-1, with a tentative D call TRBD2 (6 bases). The germline V gene has CDR1 MNHEY and CDR2 SVGAGI. V lost 4 bases, J lost 0 bases, and 7 bases lay in between. The CDR3 is made up of 14 amino acids. The CDR3 loop reads CASSSGSSYNEQFF. The CDR3 DNA is TGTGCCAGCAGTTCCGGGAGCTCCTACAATGAGCAGTTCTTC.

The V gene is TRBV4-1, the J gene TRBJ1-6; the match to TRBD1 covers 7 bases. Trimming cost V 0 bases and J 1 base; bases outside gene matches: 3. This CDR3 spans 17 amino acids. Germline CDR1 is MGHRA and CDR2 is YSYEKL. CDR3 sequence reads: CASSQEGQVSYNSPLHF. DNA for the CDR3: TGCGCCAGCAGCCAAGAAGGACAGGTGTCCTATAATTCACCCCTCCACTTT.

The chain recombines TRBV30 with TRBJ1-2; TRBD1 matches 7 bases. There are 13 residues in the CDR3. V was clipped by 2 bases and J by 6 bases; unmatched bases: 6. The germline CDR1 and CDR2 sequences are GTSNPN and SVGIG (reference sequence). The CDR3 region is CAWSPPTGHGYTF. The CDR3 DNA reads as TGTGCCTGGAGTCCTCCGACAGGGCATGGCTACACCTTC.

This chain links TRBV7-9 with TRBJ1-1; 9 nucleotides agree with TRBD1. Germline CDR1 is SEHNR and CDR2 is FQNEAQ (reference sequence). J was trimmed by 0 bases and V by 1 base; bases with no gene match: 9. The CDR3 totals 18 residues. CDR3: CASSLGRGTGTLNTEAFF. CDR3 bases: TGTGCCAGCAGCTTAGGTCGCGGGACAGGGACCTTGAACACTGAAGCTTTCTTT.

V and J are TRBV3-1 (or the pseudogene TRBV3-2) and TRBJ2-3; D is unresolved. Deletions cut 1 base from V and 2 bases from J, with 7 bases between. In germline, CDR1 is LGHDT, CDR2 YNNKEL (reference sequence). The CDR3 has 14 residues. The CDR3 DNA reads as TGTGCCAGCAGCCAAGTCGTAAACACAGATACGCAGTATTTT. Protein: CASSQVVNTDTQYF.

This clone was seen only a few times. The rearrangement uses TRBV5-6 and TRBJ1-5; D possibly corresponds to TRBD1 (6 bases). This CDR3 has 16 amino acids. Deletions cut 2 bases from V and 1 base from J, with 13 bases between. Germline CDR1 is SGHDT and CDR2 is YYEEEE. As DNA, the CDR3 is TGTGCCAGCAGCTTAGGGGGATTGTGGAGCAATCAGCCCCAGCATTTT. Translating gives CASSLGGLWSNQPQHF.

The chain recombines TRBV11-2 with TRBJ1-1; 9 bases are shared with TRBD1. The CDR3 has 14 residues. Germline V gene data show CDR1 as SGHAT and CDR2 as FQNNGV. V was clipped by 5 bases and J by 5 bases; unmatched bases: 6. CDR3 sequence reads: CASSGPGQGTEAFF. The CDR3 DNA sequence: TGTGCCAGCAGCGGACCGGGACAGGGAACTGAAGCTTTCTTT. Full variable domain (rest looked up from reference TRBV11-2 and TRBJ1-1): EAGVAQSPRYKIIEKRQSVAFWCNPISGHATLYWYQQILGQGPKLLIQFQNNGVVDDSQLPKDRFSAERLKGVDSTLKIQPAKLEDSAVYLCASSGPGQGTEAFFGQGTRLTVV.

V usage is TRBV7-5 and J usage is TRBJ2-3; the table's D call, TRBD1, has no DNA check behind it. TRBV7-5 counts as a pseudogene. The CDR3 runs 19 residues. The CDR3 DNA follows: TGTGCCAGAAGCTTACCGAGGTGGAGAGGGGGAACTAGCACAGATACGCAGTATTTT. It specifies CARSLPRWRGGTSTDTQYF.

V and J are TRBV19 and TRBJ2-7; TRBD1 agrees at 9 bases. This CDR3 region has 15 residues. Germline values: CDR1 LNHDA, CDR2 SQIVND (reference sequence). Losses at the gene ends were 5 bases for V and 4 bases for J; bases not matched to a gene: 9. The CDR3 DNA reads as TGTGCCAGTAGTGCTGGGACAGGGACCCTATACGAGCAGTACTTC. It encodes CASSAGTGTLYEQYF.

This chain links TRBV11-2 with TRBJ1-1; TRBD1 aligns across 7 bases. The CDR3 has 14 amino acids. Germline trimming cut 5 bases from V and 5 bases from J; bases unmatched to any gene: 8. Per germline, CDR1 SGHAT and CDR2 FQNNGV. CDR3: CASSPPRGWTEAFF. The CDR3 coding sequence is TGTGCCAGCAGCCCCCCCAGGGGGTGGACTGAAGCTTTCTTT.

The chain couples TRBV11-1 to TRBJ2-7, with TRBD1 matching 8 bases. The CDR3 runs to 14 residues. Germline CDR1 SGHAT, CDR2 FQDESV (reference sequence). V lost 5 bases and J lost 4; bases outside the gene matches: 7. In DNA, the CDR3 is TGTGCCAGCAGCCGGACAGGGTCCTCATACGAGCAGTACTTC. This codes for CASSRTGSSYEQYF.

V and J are TRBV20-1 and TRBJ2-7; the D is unclear. The germline V gene has CDR1 DFQATT and CDR2 SNEGSKA (reference sequence). The CDR3 length is 12 residues. Trimming took 3 bases from V and 3 from J, leaving 9 bases between them. In DNA form, the CDR3 reads TGCAGTGCTAGTTTCGACAACTACGAGCAGTACTTC. It translates to CSASFDNYEQYF.

The chain carries TRBV6-2 or TRBV6-3 and TRBJ2-7; 8 bases fit TRBD1. CDR1 and CDR2 from the germline V gene are MNHEY and SVGEGT. CDR3 size: 13 residues. V lost 5 bases, J lost 6 bases, and 6 bases stayed unmatched. This CDR3 is CASSRGTGVEQYF. The CDR3 DNA is TGTGCCAGCAGTCGCGGGACAGGAGTCGAGCAGTACTTC.